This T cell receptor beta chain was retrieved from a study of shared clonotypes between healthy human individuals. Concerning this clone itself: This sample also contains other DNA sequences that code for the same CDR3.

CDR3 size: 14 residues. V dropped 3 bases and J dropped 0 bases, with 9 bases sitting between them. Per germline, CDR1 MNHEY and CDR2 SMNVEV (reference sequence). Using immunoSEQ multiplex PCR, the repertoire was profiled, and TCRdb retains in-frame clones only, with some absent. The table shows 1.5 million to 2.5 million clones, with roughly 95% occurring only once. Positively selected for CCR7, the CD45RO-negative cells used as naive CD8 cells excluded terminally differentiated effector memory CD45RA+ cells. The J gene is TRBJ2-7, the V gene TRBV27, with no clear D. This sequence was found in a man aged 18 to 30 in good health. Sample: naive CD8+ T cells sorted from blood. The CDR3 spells CASSFAVSSYEQYF. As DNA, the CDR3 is TGTGCCAGCAGTTTCGCCGTGAGCTCCTACGAGCAGTACTTC.